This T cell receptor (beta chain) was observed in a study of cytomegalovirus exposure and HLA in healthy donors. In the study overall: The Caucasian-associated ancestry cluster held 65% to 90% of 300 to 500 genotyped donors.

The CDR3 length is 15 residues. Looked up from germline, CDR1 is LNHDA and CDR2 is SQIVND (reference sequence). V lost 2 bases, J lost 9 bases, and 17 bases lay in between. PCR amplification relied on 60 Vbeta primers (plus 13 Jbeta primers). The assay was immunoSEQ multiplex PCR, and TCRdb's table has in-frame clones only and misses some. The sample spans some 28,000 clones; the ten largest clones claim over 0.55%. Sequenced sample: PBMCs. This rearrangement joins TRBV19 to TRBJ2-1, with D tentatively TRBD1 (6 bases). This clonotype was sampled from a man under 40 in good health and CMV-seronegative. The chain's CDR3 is CASSIRQAGWFEQFF. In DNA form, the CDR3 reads TGTGCCAGTAGTATAAGACAGGCTGGATGGTTTGAGCAGTTCTTC.